One T cell receptor (beta chain) is described in this entry. This specimen belongs to a study of cytotoxic CD8 clonotypes in ibrutinib-treated CLL. Study information: Once treatment had gone on for a median of around 13 months, range 6 to 36, response samples were drawn.

The table came from immunoSEQ multiplex PCR; TCRdb's copy has only in-frame clones and leaves some out. Of roughly 190,000 clones listed, over 60% were seen once; the top ten hold around 15%. This CDR3 has 12 residues. CDR1 and CDR2 from the germline V gene are LGHNA and YSLEER. With 1 base removed from V and 11 bases from J, the gap between germline ends came to 11 bases. The sequence came from a human donor with chronic lymphocytic leukemia. The material sequenced was PBMCs, taken after 24 months of ibrutinib treatment. The V call is TRBV4-3, the J call TRBJ1-1; D unresolved. The CDR3 DNA reads TGCGCCAGCAGCCAAGCTGAGGGAGAGGCTTTCTTT. It translates to CASSQAEGEAFF.